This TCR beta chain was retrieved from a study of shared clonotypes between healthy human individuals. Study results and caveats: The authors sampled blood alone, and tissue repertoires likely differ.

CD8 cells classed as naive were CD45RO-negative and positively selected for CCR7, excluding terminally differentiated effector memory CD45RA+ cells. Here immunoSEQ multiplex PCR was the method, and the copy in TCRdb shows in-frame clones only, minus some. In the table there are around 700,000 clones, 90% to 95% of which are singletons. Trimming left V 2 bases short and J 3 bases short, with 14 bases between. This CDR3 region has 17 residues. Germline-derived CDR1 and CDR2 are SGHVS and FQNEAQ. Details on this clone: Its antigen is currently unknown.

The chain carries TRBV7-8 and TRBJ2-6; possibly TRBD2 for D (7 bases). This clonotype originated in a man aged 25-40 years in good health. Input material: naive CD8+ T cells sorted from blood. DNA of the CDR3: TGTGCCAGCAGCTTATCTGGGGGGGCCGGTGGGGCCAACGTCCTGACTTTC. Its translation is CASSLSGGAGGANVLTF.